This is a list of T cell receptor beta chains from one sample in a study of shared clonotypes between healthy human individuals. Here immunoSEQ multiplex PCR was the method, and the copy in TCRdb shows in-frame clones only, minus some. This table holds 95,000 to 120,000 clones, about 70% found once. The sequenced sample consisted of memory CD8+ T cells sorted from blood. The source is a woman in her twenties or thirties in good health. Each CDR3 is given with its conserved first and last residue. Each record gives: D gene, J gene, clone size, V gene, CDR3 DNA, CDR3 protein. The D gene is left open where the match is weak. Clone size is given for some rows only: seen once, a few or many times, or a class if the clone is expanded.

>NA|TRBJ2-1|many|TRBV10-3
TGTGCCATCAGTGGTAGCGTGGCATACAATGAGCAGTTCTTC
CAISGSVAYNEQFF
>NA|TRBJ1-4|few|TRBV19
TGTGCCAGTAGTATCGGCATAAACTCAAAACTGTTTTTT
CASSIGINSKLFF
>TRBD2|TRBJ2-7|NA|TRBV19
TGTGCCAGTAGTACGACTAGCGGGTTATCAGGCTCCTACGAGCAGTACTTC
CASSTTSGLSGSYEQYF
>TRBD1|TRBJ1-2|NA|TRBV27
TGTGCCAGCAGTTGGACAGGCTATGGCTACACCTTC
CASSWTGYGYTF
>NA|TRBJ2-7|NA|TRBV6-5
TGTGCCAGCAGACCCGGGACGCGGGGCTACGAGCAGTACTTC
CASRPGTRGYEQYF
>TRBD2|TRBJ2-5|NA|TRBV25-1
TGTGCCAGCAGTGAAAATAGTGCGGGAGGGTCGCACGAGACCCAGTACTTC
CASSENSAGGSHETQYF
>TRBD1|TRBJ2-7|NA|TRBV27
TGTGCCAGCAGCTCACAGGGGGCAGGCAACGAGCAGTACTTC
CASSSQGAGNEQYF
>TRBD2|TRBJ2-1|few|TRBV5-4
TGTGCCAGCAGCCCGGGACTAGCGGGAGGGTTTGAGCAGTTCTTC
CASSPGLAGGFEQFF
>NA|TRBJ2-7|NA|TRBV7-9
TGTGCCAGCAGCTCCCCGGGACACACCTACGAGCAGTACTTC
CASSSPGHTYEQYF
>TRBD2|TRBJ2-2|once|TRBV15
TGTGCCACCAGCCGGGGTCCGGGACTAGACACCGGGGAGCTGTTTTTT
CATSRGPGLDTGELFF
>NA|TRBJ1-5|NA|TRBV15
TGTGCCAACAGCCTGGGTTTTCATCAGCCCCAGCATTTT
CANSLGFHQPQHF
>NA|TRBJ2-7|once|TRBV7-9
TGTGCCAGCAGCTTAGACGTCTACGAGCAGTACTTC
CASSLDVYEQYF
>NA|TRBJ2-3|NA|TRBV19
TGTGCCAGTAGTATACAGCAGGGCACAGATACGCAGTATTTT
CASSIQQGTDTQYF
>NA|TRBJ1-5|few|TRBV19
TGTGCCAGTAGCACTACAGGGTTCGGCAATCAGCCCCAGCATTTT
CASSTTGFGNQPQHF
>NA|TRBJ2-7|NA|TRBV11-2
TGTGCCAGCAGCTTAATATTGTCCGAGCAGTACTTC
CASSLILSEQYF
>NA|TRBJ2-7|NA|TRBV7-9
TGTGCCAGCAGCTTTGGGGGTAGCGACGAGCAGTACTTC
CASSFGGSDEQYF
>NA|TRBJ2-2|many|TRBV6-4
TGTGCCAGCAGTGACGATAGGACGGGCAACACCGGGGAGCTGTTTTTT
CASSDDRTGNTGELFF
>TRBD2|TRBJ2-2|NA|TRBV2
TGTGCCAGCAGTCTAGCGGGAGGGCCCCGCACCGGGGAGCTGTTTTTT
CASSLAGGPRTGELFF
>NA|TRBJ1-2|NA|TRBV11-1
TGTGCCAGCAGCTTGGATCCAGGCTCTTATGGCTACACCTTC
CASSLDPGSYGYTF
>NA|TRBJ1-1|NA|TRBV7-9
TGTGCCAGCAGCAGTACGGGGCCCAACACTGAAGCTTTCTTT
CASSSTGPNTEAFF
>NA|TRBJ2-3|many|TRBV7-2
TGTGCCAGCAGCTCCAGCTTTAGCACAGATACGCAGTATTTT
CASSSSFSTDTQYF
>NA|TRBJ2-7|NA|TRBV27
TGTGCCAGCAAATCGGGTTCAGGGTCTGGCTACGAGCAGTACTTC
CASKSGSGSGYEQYF
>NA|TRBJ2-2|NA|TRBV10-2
TGCGCCAGCAGTGAGAATCGGGGCACCGGGGAGCTGTTTTTT
CASSENRGTGELFF
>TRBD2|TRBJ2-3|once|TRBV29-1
TGCAGCGTTGAACGGCCGGGACTAGCGGGACCAGATACGCAGTATTTT
CSVERPGLAGPDTQYF
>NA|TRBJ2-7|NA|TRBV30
TGTGCCTGGAGTACTCCAGGGGCTTATGACGAGCAGTACTTC
CAWSTPGAYDEQYF
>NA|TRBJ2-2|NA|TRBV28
TGTGCCAGCAGGGGGCGGCCCACCGGGGAGCTGTTTTTT
CASRGRPTGELFF
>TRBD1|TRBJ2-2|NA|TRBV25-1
TGTGCCAGCGAGGACAGGGGGCAGGCCGGGGAGCTGTTTTTT
CASEDRGQAGELFF
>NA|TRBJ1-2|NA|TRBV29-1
TGCAGCGTTGGACTCTTCGCCGACTATGGCTACACCTTC
CSVGLFADYGYTF
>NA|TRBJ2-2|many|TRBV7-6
TGTGCCAGCAGAATAGTAGCCGGGGAGCTGTTTTTT
CASRIVAGELFF
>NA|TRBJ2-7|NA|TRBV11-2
TGTGCCAGCAGCTTGAGGGACCCACGCTACGAGCAGTACTTC
CASSLRDPRYEQYF
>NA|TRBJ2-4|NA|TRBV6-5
TGTGCCAGCAGTTACTCGATCCAGGGGAACATTCAGTACTTC
CASSYSIQGNIQYF
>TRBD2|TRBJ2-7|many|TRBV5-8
TGTGCCAGCAGCTTCGGGGACTATAGGGGCGAGCAGTACTTC
CASSFGDYRGEQYF
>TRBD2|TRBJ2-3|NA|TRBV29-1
TGCAGCGTTGAGTTAGCGGGAGGGTACACAGATACGCAGTATTTT
CSVELAGGYTDTQYF
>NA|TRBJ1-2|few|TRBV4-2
TGTGCCAGCAGCCAACTGAACGGAGGTTTAGACTATGGCTACACCTTC
CASSQLNGGLDYGYTF
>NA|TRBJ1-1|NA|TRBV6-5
TGTGCCAGCAGTTACTCGACAGAAATGAACACTGAAGCTTTCTTT
CASSYSTEMNTEAFF
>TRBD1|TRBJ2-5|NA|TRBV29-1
TGCAGCGTTTCAGGGGGCGGGTGGGAGACCCAGTACTTC
CSVSGGGWETQYF
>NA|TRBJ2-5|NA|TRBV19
TGTGCCAGTAGGCCAGGTCAAGAGACCCAGTACTTC
CASRPGQETQYF
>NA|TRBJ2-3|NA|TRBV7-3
TGTGCCAGCAGCTTATCGGGGCTCCAGGGGGATACGCAGTATTTT
CASSLSGLQGDTQYF
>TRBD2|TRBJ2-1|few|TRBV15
TGTGCCACCAGCACCGGGACTAGCGGGAGGCCGTACAATGAGCAGTTCTTC
CATSTGTSGRPYNEQFF
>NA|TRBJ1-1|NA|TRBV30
TGTGCCTGGTCCATGGGGGGGGGCACTGAAGCTTTCTTT
CAWSMGGGTEAFF
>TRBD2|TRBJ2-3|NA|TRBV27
TGTGCCAGCAGTTTATTCACCGGGACTAGGAATACGCAGTATTTT
CASSLFTGTRNTQYF
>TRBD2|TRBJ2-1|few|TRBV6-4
TGTGCCAGCAGTGAGGGGGGGGAGGCTAGCAGTGAGCAGTTCTTC
CASSEGGEASSEQFF
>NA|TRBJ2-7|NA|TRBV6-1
TGTGCCAGCAGCCTCGGTCAGTCAGACTCCTACGAGCAGTACTTC
CASSLGQSDSYEQYF
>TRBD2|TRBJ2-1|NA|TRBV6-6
TGTGCCAGCAGTTCCACTAGCGCAAATGAGCAGTTCTTC
CASSSTSANEQFF
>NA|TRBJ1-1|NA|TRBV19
TGTGCCAGTAGTACGGGCCTGACCACTGAAGCTTTCTTT
CASSTGLTTEAFF
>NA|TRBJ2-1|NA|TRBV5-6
TGTGCCAGCAGCTTGTGGCTTCTCCGGAAGAACAATGAGCAGTTCTTC
CASSLWLLRKNNEQFF
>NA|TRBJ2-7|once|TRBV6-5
TGTGCCAGCTCCTGGGCGGGAACCTACGAGCAGTACTTC
CASSWAGTYEQYF
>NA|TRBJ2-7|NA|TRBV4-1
TGTGCCAGCAGCTTTTTCGGGGGGCTGGGATACGAGCAGTACTTC
CASSFFGGLGYEQYF
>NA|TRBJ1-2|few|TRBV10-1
TGCGCCAGCAGTGAGTCGAAGGGGCTCGGAGCAGGCTACACCTTC
CASSESKGLGAGYTF
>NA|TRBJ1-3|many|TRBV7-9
TGTGCCAGCAGCTCCCTCAAATCGGGGCCTGGAAACACCATATATTTT
CASSSLKSGPGNTIYF
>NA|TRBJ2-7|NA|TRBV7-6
TGTGCCAGCAGGAAGGGGCCAACCTACGAGCAGTACTTC
CASRKGPTYEQYF
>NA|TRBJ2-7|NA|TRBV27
TGTGCCAGCGGATACCAAACCTACGAGCAGTACTTC
CASGYQTYEQYF
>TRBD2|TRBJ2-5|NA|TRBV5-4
TGTGCCAGCAGCCAGGCAGCGGGAGGGCCAGACAAGACCCAGTACTTC
CASSQAAGGPDKTQYF
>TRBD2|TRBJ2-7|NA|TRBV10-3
TGTGCCATCGGGACTAGCTCCTACGAGCAGTACTTC
CAIGTSSYEQYF
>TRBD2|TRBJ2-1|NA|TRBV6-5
TGTGCCAGCAGTCTCCTAGCGGAGGGGTACAATGAGCAGTTCTTC
CASSLLAEGYNEQFF
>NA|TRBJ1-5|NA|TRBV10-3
TGTGCCATCAGTGAGTTCAGGGTCCTGGAGAATTTAGGCAATCAGCCCCAGCATTTT
CAISEFRVLENLGNQPQHF
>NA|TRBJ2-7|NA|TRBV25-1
TGTGCCAGCAGTGAATCCCACAGTAGCTCCTACGAGCAGTACTTC
CASSESHSSSYEQYF
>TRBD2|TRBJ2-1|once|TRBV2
TGTGCCAGCAGCGGGAGGTCGGGCGAGCAGTTCTTC
CASSGRSGEQFF